This TCR beta chain comes out of a study of T cell clonality in common variable immunodeficiency. Sequencing was performed with immunoSEQ multiplex PCR; in TCRdb, only in-frame clones are kept and a portion is missing. Sampling found about 47,000 clones, none seen once. The table lists this clone with many counts. Its antigen is as yet unknown. The read halts 3 residues ahead of the CDR3 end, with the missing end drawn from the germline J gene. This CDR3 region has 15 residues. Germline V CDR1 and CDR2: SGHAT, FQNNGV. V was pared by 4 bases and J by 0 bases, with 5 bases of the junction left unmatched. Points from the study as a whole: CVID subjects had higher TCRbeta clonality than healthy controls, most marked in about a third.

Sequenced sample: peripheral blood mononuclear cells. This clonotype was obtained from a person aged 18 to 75 in good health. This chain connects TRBV11-2 to TRBJ1-2; 7 bases are shared with TRBD1. The CDR3 sequence is CASSSLQGTNYGYTF. CDR3 bases read: TGTGCCAGCAGCTCGCTACAGGGGACTAACTATGGC.